The rows below give T cell receptor beta chains drawn from one sample of a study of cytomegalovirus exposure and HLA in healthy donors. Clones were read by immunoSEQ multiplex PCR, and TCRdb kept only the in-frame ones, dropping some. The sample lists around 110,000 clones, approximately 76% seen once, with about 2.5% in the top ten. Sequencing was done on a sample of PBMCs. All receptors derive from a man in his late teens or twenties in good health and CMV-seronegative. Both conserved end residues are part of each CDR3. Fields, in order: CDR3 protein, CDR3 DNA, V gene, J gene, clone size, D gene. A D gene is named only where the DNA matches it firmly. Clone size appears in some rows only: once, few, many, or a class for an expanded clone.

CDR3: CAISERTGGFEQYF
DNA: TGTGCCATCAGTGAGAGGACAGGGGGTTTCGAGCAGTACTTC
V: TRBV10-3
J: TRBJ2-7
size: -
D: TRBD1

CDR3: CASSDSSGSPATQETQYF
DNA: TGTGCCAGCAGTGACTCGTCAGGGTCCCCGGCGACGCAAGAGACCCAGTACTTC
V: TRBV6-4
J: TRBJ2-5
size: -
D: -

CDR3: CSVGGAKNIQYF
DNA: TGCAGCGTCGGGGGGGCCAAAAACATTCAGTACTTC
V: TRBV29-1
J: TRBJ2-4
size: -
D: TRBD2

CDR3: CASSEGTSGGTDTQYF
DNA: TGTGCCAGCAGTGAAGGGACTAGCGGGGGCACAGATACGCAGTATTTT
V: TRBV6-4
J: TRBJ2-3
size: -
D: TRBD2

CDR3: CASRRTGGGGQPQHF
DNA: TGTGCCAGCAGAAGGACAGGGGGCGGTGGTCAGCCCCAGCATTTT
V: TRBV28
J: TRBJ1-5
size: few
D: TRBD1

CDR3: CASSRWGGPRGQYF
DNA: TGTGCCAGCAGCCGGTGGGGGGGCCCGCGGGGGCAGTACTTC
V: TRBV6-4
J: TRBJ2-7
size: once
D: -

CDR3: CASSFVPGTGESYTF
DNA: TGTGCCAGCAGTTTTGTACCCGGGACAGGGGAGAGCTACACCTTC
V: TRBV27
J: TRBJ1-2
size: -
D: TRBD1

CDR3: CASSLVGVDGYTF
DNA: TGTGCCAGCAGCTTGGTAGGGGTGGATGGCTACACCTTC
V: TRBV5-5
J: TRBJ1-2
size: -
D: -

CDR3: CASSDTGSYGYPF
DNA: TGTGCCAGCAGTGATACAGGATCCTATGGCTACCCCTTC
V: TRBV2
J: TRBJ1-2
size: -
D: -

CDR3: CASSPRTSGGGTQYF
DNA: TGTGCCAGCAGTCCCCGGACTAGCGGGGGGGGAACGCAGTATTTT
V: TRBV6-1
J: TRBJ2-3
size: -
D: TRBD2

CDR3: CASSHGTAANYGYTF
DNA: TGTGCCAGCAGCCACGGGACAGCAGCTAACTATGGCTACACCTTC
V: TRBV9
J: TRBJ1-2
size: -
D: TRBD1

CDR3: CSVSRTGPYEQYF
DNA: TGCAGCGTTTCCCGGACAGGCCCCTACGAGCAGTACTTC
V: TRBV29-1
J: TRBJ2-7
size: -
D: TRBD1

CDR3: CASSREIARGENEKLFF
DNA: TGTGCCAGCTCGCGCGAGATTGCCAGGGGGGAGAATGAAAAACTGTTTTTT
V: TRBV18
J: TRBJ1-4
size: -
D: TRBD1

CDR3: CASNRDSPTGELFF
DNA: TGCGCCAGCAACCGGGACTCCCCCACCGGGGAGCTGTTTTTT
V: TRBV5-1
J: TRBJ2-2
size: -
D: -

CDR3: CSVLVPFREYEQYF
DNA: TGCAGCGTTCTGGTCCCTTTTCGAGAATACGAGCAGTACTTC
V: TRBV29-1
J: TRBJ2-7
size: -
D: -

CDR3: CASTGRGGPQETQYF
DNA: TGTGCCAGCACCGGACGGGGGGGCCCACAAGAGACCCAGTACTTC
V: TRBV7-4
J: TRBJ2-5
size: once
D: TRBD2

CDR3: CASRVQGASNYGYTF
DNA: TGTGCCAGTCGAGTACAGGGGGCCTCTAACTATGGCTACACCTTC
V: TRBV19
J: TRBJ1-2
size: -
D: TRBD1

CDR3: CASSLATGQFF
DNA: TGTGCCAGCAGCTTAGCCACCGGGCAGTTCTTC
V: TRBV7-2
J: TRBJ2-1
size: -
D: -

CDR3: CASSVVPGGSPLHF
DNA: TGTGCCAGCAGCGTAGTCCCAGGGGGATCACCCCTCCACTTT
V: TRBV9
J: TRBJ1-6
size: few
D: TRBD1

CDR3: CASSLGTSGDTYEQYF
DNA: TGTGCCAGCAGCCTAGGGACTAGCGGGGATACCTACGAGCAGTACTTC
V: TRBV9
J: TRBJ2-7
size: -
D: TRBD2

CDR3: CASNMRTDTQYF
DNA: TGTGCCAGCAACATGCGGACAGATACGCAGTATTTT
V: TRBV6-1
J: TRBJ2-3
size: -
D: -

CDR3: CASGTTGTNNGYTF
DNA: TGTGCCAGCGGAACTACAGGGACTAATAATGGCTACACCTTC
V: TRBV2
J: TRBJ1-2
size: -
D: -

CDR3: CASSGGGHAYGYTF
DNA: TGTGCCAGTAGTGGGGGCGGACACGCCTATGGCTACACCTTC
V: TRBV19
J: TRBJ1-2
size: once
D: -

CDR3: CASSDRGRETQYF
DNA: TGTGCCAGCAGTGACAGGGGGCGAGAGACCCAGTACTTC
V: TRBV25-1
J: TRBJ2-5
size: -
D: TRBD1

CDR3: CATSRDRGGAGGNTEAFF
DNA: TGTGCCACCAGCAGAGATCGGGGGGGCGCCGGGGGGAACACTGAAGCTTTCTTT
V: TRBV15
J: TRBJ1-1
size: -
D: -

CDR3: CASSLRSRSLPDNEQFF
DNA: TGTGCCAGCAGCTTACGTTCGAGGAGTTTGCCGGACAATGAGCAGTTCTTC
V: TRBV7-6
J: TRBJ2-1
size: -
D: -

CDR3: CASSLGAGGIETQYF
DNA: TGCGCCAGCAGCTTGGGAGCAGGGGGGATAGAGACCCAGTACTTC
V: TRBV5-1
J: TRBJ2-5
size: -
D: -

CDR3: CASSLTPFRDRDVYEQYF
DNA: TGTGCCAGCAGTTTAACCCCCTTCCGAGACAGGGATGTATACGAGCAGTACTTC
V: TRBV28
J: TRBJ2-7
size: once
D: TRBD1

CDR3: CASSRRVEETQYF
DNA: TGTGCCAGCAGTCGCAGGGTGGAGGAGACCCAGTACTTC
V: TRBV28
J: TRBJ2-5
size: -
D: -

CDR3: CSAVVGQGNNYGYTF
DNA: TGCAGCGCCGTGGTGGGACAGGGGAATAACTATGGCTACACCTTC
V: TRBV29-1
J: TRBJ1-2
size: once
D: TRBD1

CDR3: CASRGSPYGYTF
DNA: TGTGCCAGTAGGGGCAGTCCCTATGGCTACACCTTC
V: TRBV19
J: TRBJ1-2
size: -
D: -

CDR3: CASSLTLLADTQYF
DNA: TGTGCCAGCAGCTTAACTCTCCTTGCGGATACGCAGTATTTT
V: TRBV7-3
J: TRBJ2-3
size: -
D: -

CDR3: CASSDSGTAKETQYF
DNA: TGTGCCAGCAGCGACTCCGGGACAGCCAAAGAGACCCAGTACTTC
V: TRBV7-3
J: TRBJ2-5
size: -
D: TRBD1

CDR3: CASSVQGAANEKLFF
DNA: TGTGCCAGCAGCGTGCAGGGGGCGGCTAATGAAAAACTGTTTTTT
V: TRBV7-9
J: TRBJ1-4
size: once
D: TRBD1

CDR3: CASREALYNEQFF
DNA: TGTGCCAGCCGTGAGGCCCTCTACAATGAGCAGTTCTTC
V: TRBV27
J: TRBJ2-1
size: -
D: -

CDR3: CASSSRGGRSYNEQFF
DNA: TGTGCCAGCAGCTCCCGAGGTGGTCGGTCCTACAATGAGCAGTTCTTC
V: TRBV5-4
J: TRBJ2-1
size: -
D: -

CDR3: CASRRQGEKLFF
DNA: TGTGCCAGCAGGAGACAGGGGGAAAAACTGTTTTTT
V: TRBV27
J: TRBJ1-4
size: -
D: TRBD1

CDR3: CASSFGDSLGNGYTF
DNA: TGTGCCAGCAGCTTTGGGGACTCCCTCGGGAATGGCTACACCTTC
V: TRBV7-9
J: TRBJ1-2
size: few
D: -

CDR3: CASSGSLSWVLTPYEQYF
DNA: TGTGCCAGCAGTGGGAGTTTGTCTTGGGTCCTTACCCCCTACGAGCAGTACTTC
V: TRBV2
J: TRBJ2-7
size: -
D: -

CDR3: CSVETGGEQYF
DNA: TGCAGCGTTGAGACAGGTGGCGAGCAGTACTTC
V: TRBV29-1
J: TRBJ2-7
size: few
D: -

CDR3: CASSKGAGNTEAFF
DNA: TGTGCCAGCAGCAAAGGGGCTGGGAACACTGAAGCTTTCTTT
V: TRBV21-1
J: TRBJ1-1
size: once
D: -

CDR3: CASSQDIRQDRGTYEQYF
DNA: TGTGCCAGCAGCCAAGATATCCGGCAGGACAGGGGTACCTACGAGCAGTACTTC
V: TRBV14
J: TRBJ2-7
size: -
D: TRBD1

CDR3: CASSFLGADGYTF
DNA: TGTGCCAGCAGCTTTCTAGGGGCCGATGGCTACACCTTC
V: TRBV7-9
J: TRBJ1-2
size: -
D: -

CDR3: CASSSLTGGKLFF
DNA: TGTGCCAGCAGCTCCTTGACAGGGGGAAAACTGTTTTTT
V: TRBV7-2
J: TRBJ1-4
size: -
D: TRBD1

CDR3: CASSRQGANYGYTF
DNA: TGTGCCAGTAGTAGACAGGGGGCTAACTATGGCTACACCTTC
V: TRBV19
J: TRBJ1-2
size: -
D: TRBD1

CDR3: CASSEAAGGYGYTF
DNA: TGTGCCAGCAGTGAAGCCGCGGGGGGGTATGGCTACACCTTC
V: TRBV6-1
J: TRBJ1-2
size: -
D: -

CDR3: CASSSQGLYGYTF
DNA: TGTGCCAGCAGTTCCCAGGGGCTCTATGGCTACACCTTC
V: TRBV28
J: TRBJ1-2
size: -
D: -

CDR3: CASSDPGEVYGYPF
DNA: TGTGCCAGCAGTGACCCCGGGGAGGTCTATGGCTACCCCTTC
V: TRBV25-1
J: TRBJ1-2
size: once
D: -

CDR3: CASSTGQGVFFNEKLFF
DNA: TGTGCCAGCAGTACGGGACAGGGGGTGTTCTTTAATGAAAAACTGTTTTTT
V: TRBV28
J: TRBJ1-4
size: -
D: TRBD1

CDR3: CASSNRPLDSSLEQYF
DNA: TGCGCCAGCAGCAACCGGCCCCTCGACAGTTCCCTCGAGCAGTACTTC
V: TRBV5-1
J: TRBJ2-7
size: once
D: -

CDR3: CASTESGVSGYTF
DNA: TGTGCCAGCACCGAAAGCGGAGTTTCTGGCTACACCTTC
V: TRBV6-5
J: TRBJ1-2
size: -
D: -

CDR3: CASSFGPPGTDYSPLHF
DNA: TGTGCCAGCTCGTTCGGACCCCCCGGGACAGACTATTCACCCCTCCACTTT
V: TRBV5-4
J: TRBJ1-6
size: -
D: TRBD1

CDR3: CASSLGQGARNEQFF
DNA: TGTGCCAGCAGTTTGGGACAGGGGGCGAGAAATGAGCAGTTCTTC
V: TRBV27
J: TRBJ2-1
size: -
D: TRBD1

CDR3: CSAGTGDDEQYF
DNA: TGCAGCGCCGGGACAGGGGACGACGAGCAGTACTTC
V: TRBV29-1
J: TRBJ2-7
size: -
D: TRBD1

CDR3: CASSAPQGPRSGNTIYF
DNA: TGTGCCAGCAGCGCCCCTCAGGGGCCCCGCTCTGGAAACACCATATATTTT
V: TRBV9
J: TRBJ1-3
size: -
D: -